The 16 T cell receptor beta chains below come from one sample, sequenced in a study of tumor-infiltrating lymphocytes in oesophageal squamous cell carcinoma. TCRdb re-called the PCR reads with MiXCR, one entry per CDR3 protein. The sample lists about 17,000 distinct CDR3 sequences; roughly 50% were seen once. Sequenced sample: normal esophageal tissue next to the tumor. These receptors were obtained from a female donor with esophageal squamous cell carcinoma.

V and J are TRBV7-4 and TRBJ2-3; possible D gene TRBD2, 7 bases. The end of the DNA fits TRBJ2-7 better, so the J call may be wrong. Germline V gives CDR1 SGHVT, CDR2 SQSDAQ. The CDR3 covers 15 residues. As DNA, the CDR3 is TGTGCCTCCAGCCTAGAGGGGGGAGGGCCCTACGAGCAGTACTTC. It encodes CASSLEGGGPYEQYF.

The table lists this clonotype with a count of one. The gene calls are TRBV7-3 and TRBJ2-5, with D possibly being TRBD2 (6 bases). The J call may be incorrect, as the DNA end agrees better with TRBJ2-3. Per the germline V gene, CDR1 is SGHTA and CDR2 is FQGTGA. The CDR3 spans 14 residues. This CDR3 reads CASSSVELAKTQYF. In DNA form, the CDR3 reads TGTGCCAGCAGCTCAGTGGAACTAGCAAAAACGCAGTATTTT.

The rearrangement links TRBV7-8 to TRBJ2-1; D is ambiguous. The DNA end favors TRBJ2-7, so the J call may be wrong. Germline lookup yields CDR1 SGHVS and CDR2 FQNEAQ. The CDR3 covers 14 residues. CDR3 region: CASSPGLDGYEQYF. CDR3 nucleotides: TGTGCCAGCAGCCCCGGGCTGGATGGCTACGAGCAGTACTTC.

The chain recombines TRBV12-3 or TRBV12-4 with TRBJ2-3; D remains ambiguous. V was clipped by 2 bases and J by 4 bases, with 7 bases between them. The CDR3 runs 13 residues. The CDR3 protein is CASSLNGADTQYF. DNA of the CDR3: TGTGCCAGCAGTTTAAATGGGGCAGATACGCAGTATTTT.

This clonotype showed up just once. This chain uses TRBV6-1 with TRBJ2-7, with D maybe TRBD2 (5 bases). The germline V and J ends were trimmed by 2 bases and 3 bases, with 11 bases remaining between them. This CDR3 has 14 residues. CDR1 is MNHNS, CDR2 SASEGT, per germline. The DNA for the CDR3 is TGTGCCAGCAGTGAATTAGAGGGTTACTACGAGCAGTACTTC. Translation: CASSELEGYYEQYF.

The DNA of the CDR3 is TGCGCCAGCAGCCAAGATCGAGCGGTCCCTGGAAATACGCAGTATTTT. This translates into CASSQDRAVPGNTQYF. The rearrangement uses TRBV4-1 and TRBJ2-3; maybe TRBD2 (5 bases). The CDR3 has 16 amino acids. Germline CDR1 and CDR2: MGHRA and YSYEKL. V lost 0 bases to trimming and J lost 7 bases, with 17 bases between them.

To note about this clonotype: No conserved phenylalanine or tryptophan is present at the end of the CDR3, so a read error is the likely explanation. The DNA is left out, because the CDR3 cannot be placed on it with certainty; the CDR3 is given as TCRdb lists it. The V and J genes are TRBV7-4 and TRBJ2-6. CDR1 and CDR2 from the germline V gene are SGHVT and SQSDAQ. The CDR3 spans 14 amino acids, including both terminal residues. The CDR3 sequence is CASSLPAHEQYFGN.

The table lists this clonotype with many counts. A single base separates this from a much larger clone, so it may be a read error. The chain joins TRBV7-6 to TRBJ2-5; TRBD1 agrees at 10 bases. V lost 5 bases and J lost 11; bases outside the gene matches: 17. The CDR3 is made up of 16 amino acids. Germline assignment: CDR1 SGHVS and CDR2 FNYEAQ. CDR3 bases: TGTGCCAGCAGCCGTCGACAGGGGGCGACCTACAATGAGCAGTACTTC. Amino acids: CASSRRQGATYNEQYF. Together with reference TRBV7-6 and TRBJ2-5, the CDR3 gives the full variable domain: GAGVSQSPRYKVTKRGQDVALRCDPISGHVSLYWYRQALGQGPEFLTYFNYEAQQDKSGLPNDRFSAERPEGSISTLTIQRTEQRDSAMYRCASSRRQGATYNEQYFGPGTRLLVL.

This sequence joins TRBV7-4 and TRBJ2-3, with TRBD2 identical over 8 bases. The J call may be mistaken, given a closer DNA end match to TRBJ2-7. CDR1 and CDR2 from the germline V gene are SGHVT and SQSDAQ. The CDR3 has 18 amino acids. The CDR3 here is CASSLAKRRGTSSYEQYF. Here the CDR3 DNA reads TGTGCCAGCAGCTTAGCTAAAAGACGCGGGACTAGCTCCTACGAGCAGTACTTC.

This chain links TRBV11-2 with TRBJ1-2; D might be TRBD1 (5 bases). V lost 0 bases to trimming and J lost 4 bases, with 12 bases between them. This CDR3 is built from 15 residues. Per germline, CDR1 SGHAT and CDR2 FQNNGV. The CDR3 spells CASSLDRQPAYGYTF. The CDR3 nucleotides are TGTGCCAGCAGCTTAGATCGACAGCCAGCCTATGGCTACACCTTC.

This chain uses TRBV7-3 with TRBJ2-2; 8 bases agree with TRBD1. Germline lookup yields CDR1 SGHTA and CDR2 FQGTGA. V shed 3 bases, J shed 3 bases, and the junction held 6 bases outside the gene matches. The CDR3 is 16 residues long. For the CDR3, the DNA is TGTGCCAGCAGCTTTGCTCAGGGGGCGGACACCGGGGAGCTGTTTTTT. This encodes CASSFAQGADTGELFF.

At least ten counts were recorded for this clonotype. The chain carries TRBV5-1 and TRBJ2-1, with D hard to call. The germline V and J ends were trimmed by 3 bases and 2 bases, with 3 bases remaining between them. The CDR3 totals 12 residues. Germline V CDR1 and CDR2: SGHRS, YFSETQ. The CDR3 reads CASSSTYNEQFF. The DNA for the CDR3 is TGCGCCAGCAGCTCGACCTACAATGAGCAGTTCTTC.

The J gene is TRBJ1-2, the V gene TRBV11-2; possibly TRBD1 for D (5 bases). V shed 1 base and J shed 8 bases, with 17 bases lying between them. The CDR3 length is 15 residues. Germline loops: CDR1 SGHAT, CDR2 FQNNGV. The CDR3 loop is CASSLGGHPSAGYTF. The CDR3 bases are TGTGCCAGCAGCTTAGGTGGACATCCCTCAGCGGGCTACACCTTC.

This clonotype has only a few counts. This rearrangement joins TRBV20-1 to TRBJ2-1; 16 positions agree with TRBD2. The CDR3 contains 14 residues. The junction had 4 bases not matched to a gene; V was cut back by 6 bases and J by 8 bases. CDR1 and CDR2 from the germline V gene are DFQATT and SNEGSKA (reference sequence). CDR3 amino acids: CSARGTSGRDEQFF. The CDR3 nucleotides read TGCAGTGCCAGGGGGACTAGCGGGAGGGATGAGCAGTTCTTC.

The chain joins TRBV7-2 to TRBJ1-1; D not resolved. Per the germline V gene, CDR1 is SGHTA and CDR2 is FQGNSA. This CDR3 region has 13 residues. V dropped 3 bases and J dropped 6 bases, with 11 bases sitting between them. The CDR3 here is CASSFSVEAEAFF. The DNA for the CDR3 is TGTGCCAGCAGCTTTTCAGTGGAAGCTGAAGCTTTCTTT.

As to this clonotype: No conserved phenylalanine or tryptophan ends this CDR3, so it is likely a read error. No DNA is shown, since the ends of the CDR3 on it are uncertain; the CDR3 is the one TCRdb lists. The V gene is TRBV7-3, the J gene TRBJ2-7; TRBD1 is the table's D call, not checked against the DNA. Germline V gene sequence: CDR1 SGHTA, CDR2 FQGTGA. The CDR3 comprises 15 residues, both ends counted. The chain's CDR3 is CASSLMDRGGYTFGS.